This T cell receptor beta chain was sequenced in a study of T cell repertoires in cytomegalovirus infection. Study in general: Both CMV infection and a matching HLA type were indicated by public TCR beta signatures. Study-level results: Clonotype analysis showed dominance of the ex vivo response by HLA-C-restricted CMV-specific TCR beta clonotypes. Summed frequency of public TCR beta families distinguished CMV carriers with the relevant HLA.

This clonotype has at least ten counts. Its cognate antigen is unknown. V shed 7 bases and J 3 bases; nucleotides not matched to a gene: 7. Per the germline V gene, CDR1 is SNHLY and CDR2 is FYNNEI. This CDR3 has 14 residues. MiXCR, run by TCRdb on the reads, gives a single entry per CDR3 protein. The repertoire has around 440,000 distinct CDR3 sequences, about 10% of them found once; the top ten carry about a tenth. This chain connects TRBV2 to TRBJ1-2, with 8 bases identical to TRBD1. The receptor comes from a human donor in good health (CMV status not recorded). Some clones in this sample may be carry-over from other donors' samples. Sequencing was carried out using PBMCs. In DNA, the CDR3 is TGTGCCAGCACCTTCAACAGGGGGGACTATGGCTACACCTTC. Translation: CASTFNRGDYGYTF. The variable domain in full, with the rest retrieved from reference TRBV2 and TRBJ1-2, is EPEVTQTPSHQVTQMGQEVILRCVPISNHLYFYWYRQILGQKVEFLVSFYNNEISEKSEIFDDQFSVERPDGSNFTLKIRSTKLEDSAMYFCASTFNRGDYGYTFGSGTRLTVV.